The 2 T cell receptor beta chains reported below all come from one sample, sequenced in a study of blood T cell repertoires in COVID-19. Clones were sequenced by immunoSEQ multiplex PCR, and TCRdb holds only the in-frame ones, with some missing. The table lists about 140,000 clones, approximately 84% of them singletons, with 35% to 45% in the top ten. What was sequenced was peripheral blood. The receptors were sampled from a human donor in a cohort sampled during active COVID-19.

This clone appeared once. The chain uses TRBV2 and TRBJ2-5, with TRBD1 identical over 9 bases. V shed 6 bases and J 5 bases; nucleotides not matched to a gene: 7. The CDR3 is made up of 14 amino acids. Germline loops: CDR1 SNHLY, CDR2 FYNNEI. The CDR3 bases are TGTGCCAGCAGCTCGGGACAGGGTTCGGAGACCCAGTACTTC. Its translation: CASSSGQGSETQYF.

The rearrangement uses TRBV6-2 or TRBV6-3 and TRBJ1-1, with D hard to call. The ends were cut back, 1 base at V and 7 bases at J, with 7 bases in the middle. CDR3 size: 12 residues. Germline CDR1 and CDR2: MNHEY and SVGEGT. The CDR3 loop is CASSYWTGEAFF. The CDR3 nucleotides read TGTGCCAGCAGTTACTGGACTGGTGAAGCTTTCTTT.